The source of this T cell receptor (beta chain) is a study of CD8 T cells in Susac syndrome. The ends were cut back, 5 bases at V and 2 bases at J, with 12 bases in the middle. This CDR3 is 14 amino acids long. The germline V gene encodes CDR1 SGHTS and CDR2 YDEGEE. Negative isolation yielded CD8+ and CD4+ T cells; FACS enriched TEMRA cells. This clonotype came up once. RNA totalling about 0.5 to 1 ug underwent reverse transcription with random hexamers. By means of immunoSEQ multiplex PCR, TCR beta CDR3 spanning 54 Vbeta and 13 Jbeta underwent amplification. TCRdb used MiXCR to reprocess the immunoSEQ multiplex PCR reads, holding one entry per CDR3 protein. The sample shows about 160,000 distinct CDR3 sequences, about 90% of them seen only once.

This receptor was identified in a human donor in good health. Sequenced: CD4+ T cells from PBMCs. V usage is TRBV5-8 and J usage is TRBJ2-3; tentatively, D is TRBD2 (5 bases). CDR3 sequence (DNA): TGTGCCAGCAGATCCTTGCGGGCCACAGATACGCAGTATTTT. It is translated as CASRSLRATDTQYF.